This TCR beta chain was obtained from a study of tumor-infiltrating lymphocytes in primary liver carcinoma. Turning to the study itself: Resecting the tumor surgically was how the patients' primary liver carcinoma was treated. The yield of productive TCRbeta reads per sample was roughly 3.5 to 7.13 million and was similar across tissue types. Findings and limits, study-wide: Blood had a significantly lower top-250-clone fraction than tumors did (p = 0.039).

Unsorted whole blood supplied the RNA, and germline DNA was extracted too. This clonotype has just a few counts. The antigen is unknown. The germline V gene has CDR1 SQVTM and CDR2 ANQGSEA. Trimming at V came to 7 bases and at J to 9 bases, leaving 3 bases not matched to a gene. The CDR3 sequence is 11 residues long. With a constant-region primer, TCR beta cDNA was made from around 520 ng of total RNA. Libraries for TCR beta were built through three nested multiplex PCR rounds, which together made up a slightly modified ARM-PCR procedure. Two initial PCR rounds of about 10 cycles each paired TRBV1-TRBV30 forward primers with a C-beta reverse primer. TCRdb recomputed calls from the multiplex PCR reads with MiXCR, one row per CDR3 protein. This sample has about 180,000 distinct CDR3 sequences, with 50% to 75% found just once.

The specimen sequenced was peripheral blood. The chain combines TRBV29-1 with TRBJ2-1, with TRBD1 matching over 10 bases. This clonotype originated in a man aged 35 to 55 with primary liver carcinoma and hepatitis B virus infection. The CDR3 here is CSGGDRGEQFF. The CDR3 DNA reads as TGCAGCGGGGGGGACAGGGGTGAGCAGTTCTTC.